The T cell receptor (beta chain) under discussion was sequenced for a study of shared T cell receptors in the human thymus. Some clones are missing from TCRdb's copy, which holds only in-frame ones; the method was immunoSEQ multiplex PCR. The sample consists of about 380,000 clones, approximately 95% of them appearing once. From germline, CDR1 is MGHRA and CDR2 YSYEKL. V was pared by 0 bases and J by 4 bases, with 17 bases between. CDR3 size: 17 residues. This TCR was recovered from a human donor. The chain recombines TRBV4-1 with TRBJ2-3; unclear D gene. The sequenced sample was thymocytes. CDR3 in DNA: TGCGCCAGCAGCCAAGACCGGCAGAGCAGTGACCCAGATACGCAGTATTTT. Residues: CASSQDRQSSDPDTQYF.